Listed here are 20 T cell receptor beta chains from one sample, sequenced in a study of blood T cell repertoires in COVID-19. Profiling relied on immunoSEQ multiplex PCR, and the TCRdb table lists in-frame clones only, not all of them. The sample has fewer than 500,000 clones, roughly nine tenths seen once. The specimen was PBMCs or T cells enriched from blood (not recorded which). These receptors all come from a man younger than 40 who had recovered from COVID-19.

V is TRBV19 and J is TRBJ1-5; D remains unclear. This CDR3 region has 14 residues. The ends were cut back, 7 bases at V and 3 bases at J, with 13 bases in the middle. CDR1 is LNHDA and CDR2 is SQIVND in the germline V gene (reference sequence). The CDR3 is CASTASGSNQPQHF. The DNA for the CDR3 is TGTGCCAGTACCGCAAGCGGTTCCAATCAGCCCCAGCATTTT.

For the CDR3, the DNA is TGTGCCAGCAGTCAGAGGAGCGGGAGTTCAAATGAGCAGTTCTTC. It codes for CASSQRSGSSNEQFF. The chain couples TRBV2 to TRBJ2-1, with TRBD2 matching 8 bases. The V and J ends lost 5 bases and 7 bases, in that order; junction bases with no gene match: 10. The V gene's germline CDR1 is SNHLY and CDR2 FYNNEI. The CDR3 has 15 amino acids.

The chain carries TRBV28 and TRBJ1-2, with a weak D call TRBD1 (5 bases). This CDR3 spans 13 amino acids. V dropped 3 bases and J dropped 4 bases, with 9 bases sitting between them. Germline V gene data show CDR1 as MDHEN and CDR2 as SYDVKM. The CDR3 reads CASSFGAGYGYTF. The CDR3 nucleotides are TGTGCCAGCAGTTTTGGGGCCGGCTATGGCTACACCTTC.

Details on this clone: The sample carries other DNA sequences with the same CDR3. CDR3 residues: CASSLASGNTGELFF. CDR3 bases: TGCGCCAGCAGCTTGGCTAGCGGCAACACCGGGGAGCTGTTTTTT. This rearrangement joins TRBV5-1 to TRBJ2-2; 7 positions agree with TRBD2. The J segment lost 2 bases and the V segment lost 0 bases, leaving 1 base of the junction unmatched. The CDR3 has 15 residues. CDR1 SGHRS and CDR2 YFSETQ come from the germline V gene.

The V gene is TRBV24-1, the J gene TRBJ2-1; unclear D gene. With 0 bases removed from V and 8 bases from J, the gap between germline ends came to 4 bases. The germline CDR1 and CDR2 sequences are KGHDR and SFDVKD. CDR3 length equals 12 residues. CDR3 nucleotides: TGTGCCACCAGTGATTTGAGCTATGAGCAGTTCTTC. Translated, it gives CATSDLSYEQFF.

The rearrangement uses TRBV5-1 and TRBJ1-3; tentative D call: TRBD1 (5 bases). V lost 0 bases, J lost 0 bases, and 10 bases lay in between. The CDR3 length is 16 residues. The germline V gene has CDR1 SGHRS and CDR2 YFSETQ. The CDR3 loop is CASSLEQAGSGNTIYF. The DNA for the CDR3 is TGCGCCAGCAGCTTGGAACAGGCCGGCTCTGGAAACACCATATATTTT.

The V gene is TRBV7-6, the J gene TRBJ2-2; no clear D. From germline, CDR1 is SGHVS and CDR2 FNYEAQ. The CDR3 has 12 residues. Trimming took 4 bases from V and 6 from J, leaving 6 bases between them. The CDR3 region is CASSSFAGELFF. CDR3 DNA sequence: TGTGCCAGCAGCTCCTTTGCCGGGGAGCTGTTTTTT.

The chain is built from TRBV4-1 and TRBJ2-1; 7 nucleotides line up with TRBD2. The CDR3 sequence is 15 residues long. Trimming removed 0 bases from V and 5 bases from J; junction bases left unmatched: 4. Germline assignment: CDR1 MGHRA and CDR2 YSYEKL. The CDR3 nucleotides are TGCGCCAGCAGCCAAGAAGTACTAGCGAACAATGAGCAGTTCTTC. Translated: CASSQEVLANNEQFF.

In this sample, this clone turned up a few times. The rearrangement links TRBV19 to TRBJ2-5; 7 nucleotides line up with TRBD2. The length of the CDR3 is 16 residues. Germline CDR1 and CDR2: LNHDA and SQIVND (reference sequence). Trimming removed 1 base from V and 5 bases from J; junction bases left unmatched: 10. The CDR3 loop reads CASSIAPFLAAETQYF. The CDR3 nucleotides read TGTGCCAGTAGTATAGCTCCTTTTCTAGCGGCGGAGACCCAGTACTTC.

The rearrangement uses TRBV4-1 and TRBJ2-7, with TRBD1 matching over 7 bases. CDR3 length: 15 amino acids. V dropped 0 bases and J dropped 1; count of bases not matched to a gene: 3. The germline CDR1 and CDR2 sequences are MGHRA and YSYEKL. CDR3 region: CASSQDGTVSYEQYF. The CDR3 DNA sequence: TGCGCCAGCAGCCAAGATGGGACAGTATCCTACGAGCAGTACTTC.

V gene TRBV2 combines with J gene TRBJ1-5, with D uncertain. Germline-derived CDR1 and CDR2 are SNHLY and FYNNEI. The CDR3 covers 14 residues. Trimming pared 0 bases from V and 6 bases from J, leaving 9 bases between. The CDR3: CASSEALPGQPQHF. CDR3 bases: TGTGCCAGCAGTGAAGCCCTCCCAGGTCAGCCCCAGCATTTT. Together with reference TRBV2 and TRBJ1-5, the CDR3 gives the full variable domain: EPEVTQTPSHQVTQMGQEVILRCVPISNHLYFYWYRQILGQKVEFLVSFYNNEISEKSEIFDDQFSVERPDGSNFTLKIRSTKLEDSAMYFCASSEALPGQPQHFGDGTRLSIL.

The chain carries TRBV10-3 and TRBJ2-1; D remains unclear. The germline gives CDR1 ENHRY, CDR2 SYGVKD. The CDR3 loop spans 11 amino acids. With 3 bases removed from V and 7 bases from J, the gap between germline ends came to 4 bases. CDR3 nucleotide sequence: TGTGCCATCAGTGAACTAAATGAGCAGTTCTTC. Amino acid sequence: CAISELNEQFF.

The chain has TRBV6-4 and TRBJ1-2, with D uncertain. This CDR3 has 13 residues. Germline CDR1 and CDR2: MRHNA and SNTAGT. The V end lost 6 bases, the J end lost 0 bases, and 8 bases lay between the germline ends. The CDR3 nucleotides are TGTGCCAGCAGAGCGGGAGCTAACTATGGCTACACCTTC. This codes for CASRAGANYGYTF.

The J gene is TRBJ2-5, the V gene TRBV4-1; 8 bases are shared with TRBD1. This CDR3 has 16 residues. Trimming removed 4 bases from V and 1 base from J; junction bases left unmatched: 8. Germline loops: CDR1 MGHRA, CDR2 YSYEKL. This CDR3 is CASSLTGQGSQETQYF. In DNA form, the CDR3 reads TGCGCCAGCAGCCTAACAGGACAGGGCTCCCAAGAGACCCAGTACTTC.

This clone turned up a few times. The chain has TRBV6-1 and TRBJ1-6; D may be TRBD1 (6 bases). Germline CDR1 reads MNHNS; CDR2 reads SASEGT. The CDR3 runs 16 residues. V was cut by 5 bases and J by 7 bases, with 18 bases left in between. CDR3 DNA sequence: TGTGCCAGCAGTCAAGGGGCAGGGCAGGGGAATTCACCCCTCCACTTT. Translated, it gives CASSQGAGQGNSPLHF.

CDR3 protein: CASSPGTGFTEKLFF. DNA of the CDR3: TGTGCCAGCAGTCCCGGGACAGGGTTTACCGAAAAACTGTTTTTT. V gene TRBV28 combines with J gene TRBJ1-4; 9 nucleotides agree with TRBD1. Losses at the gene ends were 5 bases for V and 8 bases for J; bases not matched to a gene: 9. Looked up from germline, CDR1 is MDHEN and CDR2 is SYDVKM. The CDR3 has 15 amino acids.

This clone showed up just once. The rearrangement uses TRBV3-1 (or the pseudogene TRBV3-2) and TRBJ1-1; 10 bases are shared with TRBD1. The V and J ends lost 4 bases and 4 bases, in that order; junction bases with no gene match: 12. The germline V gene encodes CDR1 LGHDT and CDR2 YNNKEL (reference sequence). The CDR3 contains 17 residues. This CDR3 is CASSLRDRGGSGTEAFF. CDR3 nucleotides: TGTGCCAGCAGCCTCCGGGACAGGGGAGGGTCTGGCACTGAAGCTTTCTTT.

The V and J genes are TRBV28 and TRBJ2-2; tentative D call: TRBD2 (5 bases). This CDR3 spans 13 amino acids. Germline CDR1 is MDHEN and CDR2 is SYDVKM. V was pared by 6 bases and J by 4 bases, with 9 bases between. The CDR3 DNA reads as TGTGCCAGCAGCGCGGGCGGCACCGGGGAGCTGTTTTTT. Protein product: CASSAGGTGELFF.

This sequence joins TRBV18 and TRBJ2-5; no firm D call. Germline CDR1 and CDR2: KGHSH and LQKENI. Trimming stripped 3 bases from V and 1 base from J, with 6 bases between. The CDR3 sequence is 13 residues long. The chain's CDR3 is CASSPASQETQYF. CDR3 coding DNA: TGTGCCAGCTCACCCGCCAGCCAAGAGACCCAGTACTTC.

The chain carries TRBV9 and TRBJ1-2; D is uncertain. The CDR3 spans 17 residues. The germline V gene has CDR1 SGDLS and CDR2 YYNGEE. The ends were cut back, 4 bases at V and 0 bases at J, with 19 bases in the middle. The CDR3 sequence: CASSSMRALSPNYGYTF. For the CDR3, the DNA is TGTGCCAGCAGCTCTATGAGGGCCCTGAGCCCTAACTATGGCTACACCTTC.